These T cell receptor beta chains were read from a single sample in a study of shared clonotypes between healthy human individuals. Measured with immunoSEQ multiplex PCR; TCRdb has only the in-frame clones, and not every one. The data hold 800,000 to 1,200,000 clones, with 75% to 85% observed a single time. Sequencing input: memory CD4+ T cells from PBMCs. Source of these receptors: a man younger than 30 in good health. Some clones in this sample may be carry-over from other donors' samples. Each CDR3 is given with its conserved first and last residue. A D gene is named only where the DNA matches it firmly. Some rows mark clone size as missing; the rest say once, few, many or name a class of expanded clone.

CDR3aa: CASSEQGVPYEQYF
CDR3nt: TGTGCCAGCAGCGAACAGGGGGTGCCCTACGAGCAGTACTTC
j_gene: TRBJ2-7
d_gene: TRBD1
v_gene: TRBV9
abundance: many

CDR3aa: CASSLGGSGYGYTF
CDR3nt: TGTGCCAGCAGTTTAGGAGGGAGCGGCTATGGCTACACCTTC
j_gene: TRBJ1-2
d_gene: NA
v_gene: TRBV28
abundance: NA

CDR3aa: CASSQGTSGFYNEQFF
CDR3nt: TGTGCCAGTAGCCAAGGGACTAGCGGGTTCTACAATGAGCAGTTCTTC
j_gene: TRBJ2-1
d_gene: TRBD2
v_gene: TRBV4-2
abundance: NA

CDR3aa: CASSPAGTSYEQYF
CDR3nt: TGCGCCAGCAGCCCCGCCGGGACAAGCTACGAGCAGTACTTC
j_gene: TRBJ2-7
d_gene: NA
v_gene: TRBV5-1
abundance: NA

CDR3aa: CAWSIDRGRNQPQHF
CDR3nt: TGTGCCTGGAGTATCGACAGGGGTCGAAATCAGCCCCAGCATTTT
j_gene: TRBJ1-5
d_gene: TRBD1
v_gene: TRBV30
abundance: NA

CDR3aa: CASSFLDRVDTEAFF
CDR3nt: TGTGCCAGCAGCTTTTTGGACAGGGTAGACACTGAAGCTTTCTTT
j_gene: TRBJ1-1
d_gene: TRBD1
v_gene: TRBV7-2
abundance: NA

CDR3aa: CASSLGRGGPSSYEQYF
CDR3nt: TGTGCCAGCAGCTTAGGGAGGGGCGGACCGAGCTCCTACGAGCAGTACTTC
j_gene: TRBJ2-7
d_gene: NA
v_gene: TRBV7-2
abundance: NA

CDR3aa: CASSQAYTGNQPQHF
CDR3nt: TGCGCCAGCAGCCAAGCCTATACAGGGAACCAGCCCCAGCATTTT
j_gene: TRBJ1-5
d_gene: NA
v_gene: TRBV4-3
abundance: NA

CDR3aa: CASSKGAGQPQHF
CDR3nt: TGTGCCAGTAGTAAGGGGGCTGGGCAGCCCCAGCATTTT
j_gene: TRBJ1-5
d_gene: TRBD1
v_gene: TRBV19
abundance: NA

CDR3aa: CASSRLGAPTSYEQYF
CDR3nt: TGTGCCAGCTCACGCCTCGGGGCACCAACCTCCTACGAGCAGTACTTC
j_gene: TRBJ2-7
d_gene: NA
v_gene: TRBV18
abundance: NA

CDR3aa: CASSSGQGKPQHF
CDR3nt: TGTGCCAGCAGCTCCGGACAGGGAAAGCCCCAGCATTTT
j_gene: TRBJ1-5
d_gene: TRBD1
v_gene: TRBV7-9
abundance: NA

CDR3aa: CASRSGRAWDYNEQFF
CDR3nt: TGTGCCAGCAGATCGGGCCGCGCCTGGGACTACAATGAGCAGTTCTTC
j_gene: TRBJ2-1
d_gene: NA
v_gene: TRBV7-8
abundance: NA

CDR3aa: CASSLDGRWGGYTF
CDR3nt: TGCGCCAGCAGCTTGGACGGTCGTTGGGGCGGCTACACCTTC
j_gene: TRBJ1-2
d_gene: NA
v_gene: TRBV5-1
abundance: NA

CDR3aa: CASSSRNEQFF
CDR3nt: TGTGCCAGCAGCTCTAGAAATGAGCAGTTCTTC
j_gene: TRBJ2-1
d_gene: NA
v_gene: TRBV5-4
abundance: NA

CDR3aa: CARRGRLSPSTDTQYF
CDR3nt: TGTGCCAGAAGGGGCAGATTATCCCCTAGCACAGATACGCAGTATTTT
j_gene: TRBJ2-3
d_gene: NA
v_gene: TRBV21-1
abundance: NA

CDR3aa: CAISESRYLGQTYEQYF
CDR3nt: TGTGCCATCAGTGAGTCTAGGTATTTGGGACAGACCTACGAGCAGTACTTC
j_gene: TRBJ2-7
d_gene: TRBD1
v_gene: TRBV10-3
abundance: once

CDR3aa: CASSPTSGRGNEQFF
CDR3nt: TGTGCCAGCAGCCCAACTAGCGGTAGAGGCAATGAGCAGTTCTTC
j_gene: TRBJ2-1
d_gene: TRBD2
v_gene: TRBV6-5
abundance: NA

CDR3aa: CATNRDRDGETQYF
CDR3nt: TGTGCCACCAACCGGGACAGGGATGGAGAGACCCAGTACTTC
j_gene: TRBJ2-5
d_gene: TRBD1
v_gene: TRBV6-1
abundance: NA

CDR3aa: CASSQVWGGAYEQYF
CDR3nt: TGCGCCAGCAGCCAAGTCTGGGGGGGGGCCTACGAGCAGTACTTC
j_gene: TRBJ2-7
d_gene: TRBD2
v_gene: TRBV4-3
abundance: NA

CDR3aa: CASSGSGRHVRYEQYF
CDR3nt: TGTGCCAGCAGTGGCTCGGGACGACACGTACGTTACGAGCAGTACTTC
j_gene: TRBJ2-7
d_gene: NA
v_gene: TRBV6-1
abundance: NA

CDR3aa: CASGLAGTGGLGYTF
CDR3nt: TGTGCTAGTGGTTTGGCAGGGACAGGGGGCCTCGGCTACACCTTC
j_gene: TRBJ1-2
d_gene: TRBD1
v_gene: TRBV12-5
abundance: few

CDR3aa: CASSARDRDGYTF
CDR3nt: TGTGCCAGCAGCGCGCGGGACAGGGATGGCTACACCTTC
j_gene: TRBJ1-2
d_gene: TRBD1
v_gene: TRBV7-2
abundance: NA

CDR3aa: CASSLNSGGRETQYF
CDR3nt: TGTGCCAGCAGCTTAAACTCGGGCGGGAGGGAGACCCAGTACTTC
j_gene: TRBJ2-5
d_gene: TRBD2
v_gene: TRBV7-3
abundance: NA

CDR3aa: CASSVLAGGRNEQFF
CDR3nt: TGTGCCAGCAGCGTTCTAGCGGGAGGGCGTAATGAGCAGTTCTTC
j_gene: TRBJ2-1
d_gene: TRBD2
v_gene: TRBV28
abundance: NA

CDR3aa: CASRPFTTGLAFF
CDR3nt: TGTGCCAGCAGACCGTTCACCACAGGGCTGGCTTTCTTT
j_gene: TRBJ1-1
d_gene: NA
v_gene: TRBV28
abundance: NA

CDR3aa: CASSSPRGSYEQYF
CDR3nt: TGTGCCAGCAGTTCCCCGCGGGGTTCCTACGAGCAGTACTTC
j_gene: TRBJ2-7
d_gene: NA
v_gene: TRBV6-5
abundance: NA

CDR3aa: CASSFLALRSSTDTQYF
CDR3nt: TGTGCCAGCAGTTTCCTCGCCCTACGGTCTAGCACAGATACGCAGTATTTT
j_gene: TRBJ2-3
d_gene: NA
v_gene: TRBV27
abundance: NA

CDR3aa: CASSEINYTAYF
CDR3nt: TGTGCCAGCAGTGAAATAAACTACACAGCGTATTTT
j_gene: TRBJ2-3
d_gene: NA
v_gene: TRBV6-1
abundance: NA

CDR3aa: CASSHGGRSAFF
CDR3nt: TGTGCCAGCAGCCACGGTGGGAGGAGTGCTTTCTTT
j_gene: TRBJ1-1
d_gene: NA
v_gene: TRBV4-2
abundance: NA

CDR3aa: CASSPILAGAYNEQFF
CDR3nt: TGTGCCAGCAGTCCAATACTAGCGGGGGCCTACAATGAGCAGTTCTTC
j_gene: TRBJ2-1
d_gene: TRBD2
v_gene: TRBV27
abundance: few

CDR3aa: CASSDSGRSRNEQFF
CDR3nt: TGTGCCAGCTCAGATAGCGGGAGGTCGAGGAATGAGCAGTTCTTC
j_gene: TRBJ2-1
d_gene: TRBD2
v_gene: TRBV18
abundance: NA

CDR3aa: CASSPLSGTGELFF
CDR3nt: TGTGCCAGCAGCCCTCTCTCGGGCACCGGGGAGCTGTTTTTT
j_gene: TRBJ2-2
d_gene: NA
v_gene: TRBV7-3
abundance: NA

CDR3aa: CASSVGPSGGQTQYF
CDR3nt: TGTGCCAGCAGCGTAGGGCCTAGCGGGGGGCAGACCCAGTACTTC
j_gene: TRBJ2-5
d_gene: TRBD2
v_gene: TRBV9
abundance: NA

CDR3aa: CASSPQGRVTNEKLFF
CDR3nt: TGTGCCAGCAGCCCGCAGGGGAGGGTAACTAATGAAAAACTGTTTTTT
j_gene: TRBJ1-4
d_gene: NA
v_gene: TRBV7-2
abundance: NA

CDR3aa: CASSPVGSPETQYF
CDR3nt: TGCGCCAGCAGTCCCGTTGGTAGCCCAGAGACCCAGTACTTC
j_gene: TRBJ2-5
d_gene: NA
v_gene: TRBV5-1
abundance: NA

CDR3aa: CASSPTGGNTEAFF
CDR3nt: TGTGCCAGCAGCCCGACGGGAGGGAACACTGAAGCTTTCTTT
j_gene: TRBJ1-1
d_gene: NA
v_gene: TRBV9
abundance: NA

CDR3aa: CASSVTLDQETQYF
CDR3nt: TGTGCCAGCAGCGTAACGCTCGATCAAGAGACCCAGTACTTC
j_gene: TRBJ2-5
d_gene: NA
v_gene: TRBV9
abundance: NA

CDR3aa: CASSLVGGRTDTQYF
CDR3nt: TGCGCCAGCAGCCTGGTGGGGGGGCGCACAGATACGCAGTATTTT
j_gene: TRBJ2-3
d_gene: NA
v_gene: TRBV5-1
abundance: NA

CDR3aa: CASSFGVAKNIQYF
CDR3nt: TGTGCCAGCAGCTTTGGAGTAGCCAAAAACATTCAGTACTTC
j_gene: TRBJ2-4
d_gene: NA
v_gene: TRBV7-2
abundance: NA

CDR3aa: CASSAYRGTSYGYTF
CDR3nt: TGTGCCAGCAGCGCCTACAGGGGGACCTCCTATGGCTACACCTTC
j_gene: TRBJ1-2
d_gene: TRBD1
v_gene: TRBV7-2
abundance: once

CDR3aa: CAISPGLANEQFF
CDR3nt: TGTGCCATCAGCCCAGGACTAGCTAATGAGCAGTTCTTC
j_gene: TRBJ2-1
d_gene: TRBD2
v_gene: TRBV10-3
abundance: NA

CDR3aa: CASSSGGSWANEKLFF
CDR3nt: TGCGCCAGCAGCTCCGGAGGGAGTTGGGCTAATGAAAAACTGTTTTTT
j_gene: TRBJ1-4
d_gene: NA
v_gene: TRBV5-1
abundance: few

CDR3aa: CASSTGTRQETQYF
CDR3nt: TGCGCCAGCAGCACGGGGACACGGCAAGAGACCCAGTACTTC
j_gene: TRBJ2-5
d_gene: NA
v_gene: TRBV5-1
abundance: NA

CDR3aa: CASSKGQLTPWETQYF
CDR3nt: TGTGCCAGTAGTAAGGGACAATTAACCCCCTGGGAGACCCAGTACTTC
j_gene: TRBJ2-5
d_gene: NA
v_gene: TRBV19
abundance: NA

CDR3aa: CASSRRQGGHEQYF
CDR3nt: TGTGCCAGCAGCCGACGACAGGGTGGCCACGAGCAGTACTTC
j_gene: TRBJ2-7
d_gene: TRBD1
v_gene: TRBV7-8
abundance: many

CDR3aa: CASRNLGGTSGISQYF
CDR3nt: TGTGCCAGCAGAAACCTGGGTGGGACTAGCGGGATTTCGCAGTATTTT
j_gene: TRBJ2-3
d_gene: TRBD2
v_gene: TRBV7-8
abundance: few